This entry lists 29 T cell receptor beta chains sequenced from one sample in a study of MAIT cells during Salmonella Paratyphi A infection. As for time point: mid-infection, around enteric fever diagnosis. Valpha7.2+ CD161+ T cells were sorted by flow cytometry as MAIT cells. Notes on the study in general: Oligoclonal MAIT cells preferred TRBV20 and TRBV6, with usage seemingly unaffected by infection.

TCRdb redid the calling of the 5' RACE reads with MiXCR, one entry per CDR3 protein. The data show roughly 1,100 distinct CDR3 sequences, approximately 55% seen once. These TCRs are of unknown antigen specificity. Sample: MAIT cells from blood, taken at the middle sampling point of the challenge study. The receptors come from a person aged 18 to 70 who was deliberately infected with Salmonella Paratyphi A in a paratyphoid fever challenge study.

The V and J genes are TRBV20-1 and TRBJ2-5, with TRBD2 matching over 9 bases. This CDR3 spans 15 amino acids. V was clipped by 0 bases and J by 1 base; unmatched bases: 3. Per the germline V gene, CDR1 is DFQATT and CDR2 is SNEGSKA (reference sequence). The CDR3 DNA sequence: TGCAGTGCTAGAGATGGGGGACTAGCCCAAGAGACCCAGTACTTC. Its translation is CSARDGGLAQETQYF.

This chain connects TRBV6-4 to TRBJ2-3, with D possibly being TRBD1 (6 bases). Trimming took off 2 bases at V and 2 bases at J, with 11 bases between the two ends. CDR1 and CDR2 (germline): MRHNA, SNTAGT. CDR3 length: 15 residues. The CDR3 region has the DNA TGTGCCAGCAGTGACCATGGACAGCCCACAGATACGCAGTATTTT. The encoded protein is CASSDHGQPTDTQYF.

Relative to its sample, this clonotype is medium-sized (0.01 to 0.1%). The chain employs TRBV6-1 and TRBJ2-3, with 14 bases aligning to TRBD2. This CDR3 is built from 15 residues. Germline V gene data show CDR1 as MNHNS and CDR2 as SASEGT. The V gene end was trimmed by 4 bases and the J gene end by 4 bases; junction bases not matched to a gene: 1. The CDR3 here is CASSGLAGGPDTQYF. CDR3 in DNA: TGTGCCAGCAGTGGACTAGCGGGAGGGCCAGATACGCAGTATTTT.

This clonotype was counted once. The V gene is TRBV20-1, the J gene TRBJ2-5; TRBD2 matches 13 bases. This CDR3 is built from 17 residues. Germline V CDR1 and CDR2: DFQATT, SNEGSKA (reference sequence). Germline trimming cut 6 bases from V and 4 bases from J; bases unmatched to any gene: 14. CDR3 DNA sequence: TGCAGTGCCCCTACTCGAGGACTAGCGGGAGTGGTAGAGACCCAGTACTTC. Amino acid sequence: CSAPTRGLAGVVETQYF.

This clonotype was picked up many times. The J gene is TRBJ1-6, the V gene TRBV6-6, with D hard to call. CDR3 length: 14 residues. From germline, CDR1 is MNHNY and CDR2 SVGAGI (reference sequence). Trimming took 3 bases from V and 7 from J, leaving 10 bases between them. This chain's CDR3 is CASSYEAENSPLHF. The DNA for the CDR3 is TGTGCCAGCAGTTATGAAGCGGAGAATTCACCCCTCCACTTT.

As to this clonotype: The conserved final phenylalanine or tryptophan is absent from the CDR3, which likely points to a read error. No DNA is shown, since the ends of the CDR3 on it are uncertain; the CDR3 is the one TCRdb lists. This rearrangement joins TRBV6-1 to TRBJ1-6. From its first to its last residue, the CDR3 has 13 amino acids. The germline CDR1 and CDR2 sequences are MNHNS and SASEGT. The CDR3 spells CASSEAENSPRKG.

CDR3 in amino acids: CSARDGGGTDTQYF. The CDR3 nucleotides read TGCAGTGCTAGAGATGGGGGGGGCACAGATACGCAGTATTTT. The gene calls are TRBV20-1 and TRBJ2-3, with 7 positions matching TRBD2. This CDR3 has 14 residues. Losses at the gene ends were 0 bases for V and 1 base for J; bases not matched to a gene: 1. The germline gives CDR1 DFQATT, CDR2 SNEGSKA (reference sequence).

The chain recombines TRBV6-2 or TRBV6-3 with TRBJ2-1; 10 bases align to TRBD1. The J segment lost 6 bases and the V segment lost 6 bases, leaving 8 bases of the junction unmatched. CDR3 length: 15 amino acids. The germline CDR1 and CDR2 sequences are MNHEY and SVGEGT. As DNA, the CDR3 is TGTGCCAGCAGCCTAGGACAGGGGGAAATCAATGAGCAGTTCTTC. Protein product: CASSLGQGEINEQFF.

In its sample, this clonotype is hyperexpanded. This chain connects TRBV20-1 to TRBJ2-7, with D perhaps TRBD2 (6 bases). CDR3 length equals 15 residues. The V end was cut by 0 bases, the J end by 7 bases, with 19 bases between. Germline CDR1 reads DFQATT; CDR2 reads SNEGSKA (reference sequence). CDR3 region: CSARDGDRESGEQYF. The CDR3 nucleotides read TGCAGTGCTAGAGATGGAGATCGGGAGTCAGGGGAGCAGTACTTC.

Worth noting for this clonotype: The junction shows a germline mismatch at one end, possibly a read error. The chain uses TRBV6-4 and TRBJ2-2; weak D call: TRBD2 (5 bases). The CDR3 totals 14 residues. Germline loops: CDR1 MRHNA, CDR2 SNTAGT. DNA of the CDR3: TGTGCCGGCAGTGAAGGGTTAGAAACCGGGGAGCCGTTTTTT. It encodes CAGSEGLETGEPFF.

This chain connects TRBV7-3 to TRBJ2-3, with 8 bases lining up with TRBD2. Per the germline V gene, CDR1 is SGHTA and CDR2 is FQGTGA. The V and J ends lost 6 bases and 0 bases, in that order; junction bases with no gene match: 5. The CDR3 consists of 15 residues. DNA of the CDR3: TGTGCCAGCAGTTCGACTAGCGCTAGCACAGATACGCAGTATTTT. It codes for CASSSTSASTDTQYF.

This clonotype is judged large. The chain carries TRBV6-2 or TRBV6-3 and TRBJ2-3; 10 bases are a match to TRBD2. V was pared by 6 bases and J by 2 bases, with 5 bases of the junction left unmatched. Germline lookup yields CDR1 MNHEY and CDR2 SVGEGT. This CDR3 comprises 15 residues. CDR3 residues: CASSPTSGATDTQYF. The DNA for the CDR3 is TGTGCCAGCAGCCCCACTAGCGGGGCCACAGATACGCAGTATTTT.

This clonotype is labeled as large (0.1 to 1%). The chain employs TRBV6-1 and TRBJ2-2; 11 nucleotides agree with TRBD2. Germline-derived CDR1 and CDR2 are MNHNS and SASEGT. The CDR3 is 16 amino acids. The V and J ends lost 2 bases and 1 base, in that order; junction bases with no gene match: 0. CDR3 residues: CASSELAGGNTGELFF. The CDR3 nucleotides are TGTGCCAGCAGTGAACTAGCGGGGGGGAACACCGGGGAGCTGTTTTTT.

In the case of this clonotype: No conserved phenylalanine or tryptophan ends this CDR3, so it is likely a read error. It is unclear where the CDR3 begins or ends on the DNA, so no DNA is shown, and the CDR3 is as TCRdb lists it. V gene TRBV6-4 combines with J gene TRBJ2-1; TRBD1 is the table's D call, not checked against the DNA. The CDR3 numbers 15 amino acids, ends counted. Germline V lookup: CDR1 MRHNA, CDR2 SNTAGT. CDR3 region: CASSDSAGEGNEKGG.

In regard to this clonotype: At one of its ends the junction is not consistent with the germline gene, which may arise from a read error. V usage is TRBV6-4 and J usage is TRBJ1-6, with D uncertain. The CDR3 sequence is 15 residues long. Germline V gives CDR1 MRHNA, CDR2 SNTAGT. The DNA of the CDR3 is TGTGACAGCAGTGACTCGGCTGACGGGAATTCAACACTAAACTTT. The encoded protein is CDSSDSADGNSTLNF.

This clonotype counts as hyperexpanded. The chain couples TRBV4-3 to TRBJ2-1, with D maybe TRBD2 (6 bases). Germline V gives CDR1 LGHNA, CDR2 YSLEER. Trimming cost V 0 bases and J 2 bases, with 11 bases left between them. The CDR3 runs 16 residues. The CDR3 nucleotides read TGCGCCAGCAGCCAAGATGTAGCGGAGCCCTACAATGAGCAGTTCTTC. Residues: CASSQDVAEPYNEQFF.

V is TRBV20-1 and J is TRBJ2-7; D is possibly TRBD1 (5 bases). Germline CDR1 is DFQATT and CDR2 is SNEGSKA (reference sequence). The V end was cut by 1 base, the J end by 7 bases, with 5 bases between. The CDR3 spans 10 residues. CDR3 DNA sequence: TGCAGTGCTAGAGCAGGGGAGCAGTACTTC. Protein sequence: CSARAGEQYF.

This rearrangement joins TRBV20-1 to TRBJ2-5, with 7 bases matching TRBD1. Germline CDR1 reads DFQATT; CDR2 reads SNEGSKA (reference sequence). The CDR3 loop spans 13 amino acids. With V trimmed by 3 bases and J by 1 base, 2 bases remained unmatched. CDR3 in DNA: TGCAGTGCTAGCCGACAGGGCCAAGAGACCCAGTACTTC. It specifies CSASRQGQETQYF.

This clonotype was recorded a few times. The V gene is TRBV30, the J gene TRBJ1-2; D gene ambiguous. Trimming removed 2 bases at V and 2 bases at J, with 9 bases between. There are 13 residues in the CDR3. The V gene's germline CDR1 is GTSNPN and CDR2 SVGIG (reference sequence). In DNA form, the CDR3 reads TGTGCCTGGAGTTCAACGGAAAACTATGGCTACACCTTC. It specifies CAWSSTENYGYTF.

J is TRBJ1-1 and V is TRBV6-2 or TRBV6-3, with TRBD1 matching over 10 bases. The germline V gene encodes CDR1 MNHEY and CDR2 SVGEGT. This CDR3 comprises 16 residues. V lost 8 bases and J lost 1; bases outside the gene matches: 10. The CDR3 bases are TGTGCCAGCGGACACTCCGGGACAGGGGAGAACACTGAAGCTTTCTTT. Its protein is CASGHSGTGENTEAFF.

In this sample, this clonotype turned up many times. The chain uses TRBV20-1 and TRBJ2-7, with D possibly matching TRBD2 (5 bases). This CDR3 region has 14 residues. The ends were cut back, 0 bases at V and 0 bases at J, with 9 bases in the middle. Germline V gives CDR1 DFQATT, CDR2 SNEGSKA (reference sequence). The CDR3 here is CSARDPGSSYEQYF. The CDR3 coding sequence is TGCAGTGCTAGAGATCCGGGGAGCTCCTACGAGCAGTACTTC.

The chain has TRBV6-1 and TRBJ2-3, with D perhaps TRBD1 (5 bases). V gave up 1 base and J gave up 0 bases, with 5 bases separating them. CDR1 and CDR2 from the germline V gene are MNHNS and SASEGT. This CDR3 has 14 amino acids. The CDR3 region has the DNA TGTGCCAGCAGTGAAGAGGGGAGCACAGATACGCAGTATTTT. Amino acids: CASSEEGSTDTQYF.

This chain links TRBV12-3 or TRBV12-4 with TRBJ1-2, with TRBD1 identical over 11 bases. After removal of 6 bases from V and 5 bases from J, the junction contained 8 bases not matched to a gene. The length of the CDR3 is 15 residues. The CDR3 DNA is TGTGCCAGCAGCCGGACAGGGGGCGGTCGGTATGGCTACACCTTC. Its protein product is CASSRTGGGRYGYTF.

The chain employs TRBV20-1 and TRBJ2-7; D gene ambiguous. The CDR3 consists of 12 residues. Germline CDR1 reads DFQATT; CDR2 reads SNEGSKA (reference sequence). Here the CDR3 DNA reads TGCAGCCCCTACAGCCTCCCCTACGAGCAGTACTTC. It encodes CSPYSLPYEQYF.

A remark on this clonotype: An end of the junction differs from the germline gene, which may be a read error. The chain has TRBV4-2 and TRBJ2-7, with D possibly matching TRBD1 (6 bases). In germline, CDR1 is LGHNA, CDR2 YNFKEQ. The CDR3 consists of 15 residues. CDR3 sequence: CVSSQEAGESYEQYF. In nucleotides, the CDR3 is TGTGTCAGCAGCCAAGAGGCAGGGGAGTCCTACGAGCAGTACTTC.

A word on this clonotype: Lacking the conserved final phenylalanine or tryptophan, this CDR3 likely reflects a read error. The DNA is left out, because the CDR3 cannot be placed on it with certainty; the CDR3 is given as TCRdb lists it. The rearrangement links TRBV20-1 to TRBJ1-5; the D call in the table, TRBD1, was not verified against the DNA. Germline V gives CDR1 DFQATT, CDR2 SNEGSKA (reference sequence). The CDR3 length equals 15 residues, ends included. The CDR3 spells CSSQQVQGGNKPKNG.

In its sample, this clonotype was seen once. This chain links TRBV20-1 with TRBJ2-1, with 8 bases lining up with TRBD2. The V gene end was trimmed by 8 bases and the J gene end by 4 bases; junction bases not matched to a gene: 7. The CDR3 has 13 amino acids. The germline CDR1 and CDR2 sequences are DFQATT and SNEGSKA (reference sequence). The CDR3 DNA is TGCAGTCTTCCGGGACTAGATTACAATGAGCAGTTCTTC. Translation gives CSLPGLDYNEQFF.

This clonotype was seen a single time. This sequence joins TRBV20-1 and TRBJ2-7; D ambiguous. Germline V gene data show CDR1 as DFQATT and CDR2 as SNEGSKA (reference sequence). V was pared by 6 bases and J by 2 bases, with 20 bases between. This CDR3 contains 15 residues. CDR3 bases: TGCAGTGCCAGCAGCCCCTACAGCCTCCCCTACGAGCAGTACTTC. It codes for CSASSPYSLPYEQYF.

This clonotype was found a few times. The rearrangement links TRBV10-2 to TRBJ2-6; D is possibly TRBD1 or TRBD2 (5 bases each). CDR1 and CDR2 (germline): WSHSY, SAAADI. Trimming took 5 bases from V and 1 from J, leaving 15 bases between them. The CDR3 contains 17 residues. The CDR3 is CASSSGTRSSGANVLTF. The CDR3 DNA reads TGCGCCAGCAGTTCCGGGACGAGGAGTTCTGGGGCCAACGTCCTGACTTTC.